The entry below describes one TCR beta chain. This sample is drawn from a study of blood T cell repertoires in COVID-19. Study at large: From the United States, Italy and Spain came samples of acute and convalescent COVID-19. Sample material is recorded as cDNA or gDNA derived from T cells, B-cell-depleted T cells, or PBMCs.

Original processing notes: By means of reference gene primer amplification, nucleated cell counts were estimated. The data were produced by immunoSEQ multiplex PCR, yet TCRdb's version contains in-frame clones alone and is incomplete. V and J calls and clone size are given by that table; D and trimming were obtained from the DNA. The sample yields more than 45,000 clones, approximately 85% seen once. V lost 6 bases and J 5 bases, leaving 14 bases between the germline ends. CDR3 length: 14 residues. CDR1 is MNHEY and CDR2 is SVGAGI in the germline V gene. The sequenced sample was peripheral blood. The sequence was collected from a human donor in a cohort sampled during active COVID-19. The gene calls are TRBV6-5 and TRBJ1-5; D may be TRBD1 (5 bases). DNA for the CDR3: TGTGCCAGCAGGCGGACACGGCAGGATCAGCCCCAGCATTTT. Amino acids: CASRRTRQDQPQHF.